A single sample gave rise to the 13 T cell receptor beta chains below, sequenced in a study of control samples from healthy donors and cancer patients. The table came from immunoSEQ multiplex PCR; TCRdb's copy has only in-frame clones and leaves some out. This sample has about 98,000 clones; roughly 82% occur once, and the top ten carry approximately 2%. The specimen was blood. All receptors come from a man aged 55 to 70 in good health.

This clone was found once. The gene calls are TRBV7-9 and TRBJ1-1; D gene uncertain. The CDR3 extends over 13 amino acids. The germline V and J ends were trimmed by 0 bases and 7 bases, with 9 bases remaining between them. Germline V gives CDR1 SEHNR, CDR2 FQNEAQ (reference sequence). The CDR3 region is CASSLALRDEAFF. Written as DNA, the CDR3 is TGTGCCAGCAGCTTAGCTTTAAGGGATGAAGCTTTCTTT.

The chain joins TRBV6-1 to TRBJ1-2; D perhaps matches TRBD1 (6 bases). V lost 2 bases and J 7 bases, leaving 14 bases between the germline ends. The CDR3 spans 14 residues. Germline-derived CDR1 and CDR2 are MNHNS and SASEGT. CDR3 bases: TGTGCCAGCAGTGAATCTTGGGGGGCAGGTGGCTACACCTTC. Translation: CASSESWGAGGYTF.

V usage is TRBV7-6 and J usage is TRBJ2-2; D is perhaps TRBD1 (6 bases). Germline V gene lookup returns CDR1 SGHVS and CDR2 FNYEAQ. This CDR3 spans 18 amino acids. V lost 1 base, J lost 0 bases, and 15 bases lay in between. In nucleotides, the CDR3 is TGTGCCAGCAGCTTAGAAGGGCCCGGGACACCGAACACCGGGGAGCTGTTTTTT. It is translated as CASSLEGPGTPNTGELFF.

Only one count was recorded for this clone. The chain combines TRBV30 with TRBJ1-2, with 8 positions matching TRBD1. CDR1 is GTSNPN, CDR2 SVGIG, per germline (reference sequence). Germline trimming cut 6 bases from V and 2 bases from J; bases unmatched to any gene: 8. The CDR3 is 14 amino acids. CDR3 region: CACYSRDRNYGYTF. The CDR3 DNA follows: TGTGCCTGTTACTCCAGGGACAGGAACTATGGCTACACCTTC.

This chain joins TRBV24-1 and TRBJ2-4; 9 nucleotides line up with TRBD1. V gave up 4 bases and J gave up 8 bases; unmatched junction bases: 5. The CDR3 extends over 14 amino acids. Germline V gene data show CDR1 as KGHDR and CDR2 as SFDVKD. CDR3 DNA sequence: TGTGCCACCAGTGAACAGGGGGCTAGTCACATTCAGTACTTC. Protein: CATSEQGASHIQYF.

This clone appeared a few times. Here the CDR3 DNA reads TGCACCAGCAGCCAAGATGCCTCGGGTTGCCAAAACACCATATATTTT. It is translated as CTSSQDASGCQNTIYF. This chain links TRBV1 with TRBJ1-3. TRBV1 is a recognized pseudogene. The CDR3 extends over 16 amino acids.

CDR3 region: CASGLGTGPNLDEQYF. The CDR3 coding sequence is TGTGCTAGTGGTTTGGGGACAGGGCCAAACCTCGACGAGCAGTACTTC. V and J are TRBV12-5 and TRBJ2-7; 8 bases are a match to TRBD1. The CDR3 contains 16 residues. V shed 1 base, J shed 5 bases, and the junction held 10 bases outside the gene matches. Per the germline V gene, CDR1 is LGHNT and CDR2 is FRNRAP.

CDR3 DNA sequence: TGTGCCAGCAGCCCGGGACGACGCTACGAGCAGTACTTC. Translation: CASSPGRRYEQYF. V is TRBV7-9 and J is TRBJ2-7; perhaps D is TRBD1 or TRBD2 (5 bases each). CDR3 length: 13 residues. Germline values: CDR1 SEHNR, CDR2 FQNEAQ (reference sequence). V was shortened by 5 bases and J by 3 bases, with 11 bases between the two germline ends.

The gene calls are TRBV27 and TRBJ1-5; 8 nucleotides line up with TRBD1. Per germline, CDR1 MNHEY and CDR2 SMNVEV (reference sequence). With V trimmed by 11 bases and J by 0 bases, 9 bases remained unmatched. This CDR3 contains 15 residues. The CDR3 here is CASAPGTGSNQPQHF. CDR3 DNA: TGTGCCTCAGCACCCGGGACAGGTAGCAATCAGCCCCAGCATTTT.

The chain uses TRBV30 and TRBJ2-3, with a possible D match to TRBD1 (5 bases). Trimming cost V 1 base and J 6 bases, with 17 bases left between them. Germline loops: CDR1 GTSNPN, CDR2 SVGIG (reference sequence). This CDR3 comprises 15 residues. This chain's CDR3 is CAWSAPAIGADTQYF. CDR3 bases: TGTGCCTGGAGTGCTCCCGCCATAGGGGCGGATACGCAGTATTTT.

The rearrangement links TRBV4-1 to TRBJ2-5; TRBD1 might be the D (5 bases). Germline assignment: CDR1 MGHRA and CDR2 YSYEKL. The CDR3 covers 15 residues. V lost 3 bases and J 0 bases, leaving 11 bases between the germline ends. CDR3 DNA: TGCGCCAGCAGCCACGTCGGCAGGGACCAAGAGACCCAGTACTTC. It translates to CASSHVGRDQETQYF.

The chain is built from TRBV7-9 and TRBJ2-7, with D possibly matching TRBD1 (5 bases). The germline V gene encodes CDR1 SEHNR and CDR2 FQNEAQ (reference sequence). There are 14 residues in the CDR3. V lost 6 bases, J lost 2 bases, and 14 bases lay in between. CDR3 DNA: TGTGCCAGCAGTCCAGGTGGGGCGACCTACGAGCAGTACTTC. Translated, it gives CASSPGGATYEQYF.

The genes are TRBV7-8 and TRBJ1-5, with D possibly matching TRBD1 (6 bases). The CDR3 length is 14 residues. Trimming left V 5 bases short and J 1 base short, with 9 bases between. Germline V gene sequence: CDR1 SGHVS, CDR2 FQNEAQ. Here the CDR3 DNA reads TGTGCCAGCAGCCGCGACAGGAGCAATCAGCCCCAGCATTTT. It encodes CASSRDRSNQPQHF.